This TCR beta chain is drawn from a study of CD8+ T cells in alopecia areata (dated by TCRdb to between 2018 and 2020). Some background on the complete study: The treated patients took part in an open-label pilot trial in which moderate-to-severe alopecia areata was treated with oral tofacitinib at 5 to 10 mg twice daily. Tofacitinib was given for 6 to 18 months, followed by 6 months of follow-up off drug to assess delayed response and recurrence. In treated patients, disease severity was measured using the SALT score, which gives the percentage of scalp surface area affected. To study T cell clonal expansion in alopecia areata, the researchers applied high-throughput TCRbeta sequencing to both the C3H/HeJ mouse model and human patients. Scalp tissue and sorted CD4+ and CD8+ peripheral blood T cells from patchy and totalis/universalis alopecia areata patients and from healthy controls were covered by human TCRbeta sequencing. Patients on tofacitinib were biopsied at baseline and after 4 and 24 weeks of treatment, and several of the patients also had a later scalp biopsy. Clonality in the scalp was compared among normal scalp (n=4), patchy alopecia areata scalp (n=8), and alopecia totalis/universalis scalp (n=8). The RNA source kit depended on sample type: the PAXgene miRNA kit for fixed scalp, the miRNeasy kit for PBMCs, and the RNeasy kit for mouse skin. TCRbeta CDR3 regions were amplified by immunoSEQ multiplex PCR with 35 Vbeta forward and 13 Jbeta reverse primers. Findings and caveats that apply to the study as a whole: Compared with normal scalp, lesional scalp had higher clonality and more expanded CD8+ clones, particularly in alopecia totalis/universalis, a pattern that suggests antigenic drive. Because the treated cohort was small and had only one nonresponder, larger studies are needed to examine links between baseline CD8+ expansion and response. Shared TCR sequences between patients were less evident than in mice, which may be partly attributable to HLA diversity in the patient population. Scalp TCR repertoire analysis is complicated because resident alphabeta T cells in normal human skin are also sequenced, whereas mouse skin is dominated by gammadelta T cells. With tofacitinib, both scalp clonality and the number of expanded CD8+ clones among the top 100 scalp clones went down significantly. During tofacitinib treatment, many expanded lesional clones stuck around in both scalp and blood, and this persistence may partly explain why relapse happens after treatment is stopped.

The receptor library was made with the immunoSEQ multiplex PCR assay. RNA was extracted from all samples and reverse transcribed into cDNA, which served as template for TCR sequencing. SuperScript III was used for first-strand cDNA synthesis, primed with a 2:1 mix of oligo-dT and random hexamers. A synthetic immune receptor repertoire was used to gauge amplification bias, and whatever bias remained was removed computationally. In the paper's pipeline: Raw reads were preprocessed to remove errors, and CDR3 was defined by IMGT conventions from the conserved cysteine to phenylalanine. Clonality was computed by normalizing Shannon entropy by log2 of the number of productive unique TCRs and subtracting the result from 1. CD4 or CD8 identity of scalp clones was inferred by cross-referencing scalp TCRbeta sequences with sorted blood CD4 and CD8 repertoires. In TCRdb, the immuneACCESS table is reduced to in-frame sequences with V and J assigned. These tables do not hold every clone; where another copy was compared, an unresolved V gene accounts for under half, and the others remain unexplained. V, J and clone size were drawn from that table, and D and trimming were deduced from the DNA. Recorded for this sample are over 150,000 clones; about 48% of them occurred a single time. The ten largest clones represent less than 14% of the sample.

This sample's time point label indicates: 24 weeks on oral tofacitinib. The sample's treatment or condition label, decoded: oral pan-JAK inhibitor, 5-10 mg twice daily. Peripheral blood and lesional scalp punch biopsies were obtained from patients with alopecia areata. PBMCs were separated by density centrifugation and stained for CD3, CD4 and CD8, after which CD4+ and CD8+ T cells were sorted on a FACSAria. Remarks on this clone: What this receptor recognizes is not known. One base away there is no much larger clone; base qualities are not given.

Via the germline V gene, CDR1 is SQVTM and CDR2 ANQGSEA. Relative to germline, V is 3 bases shorter and J is 4 bases shorter, with 12 bases between their ends. From its cysteine to its phenylalanine, the CDR3 spans 13 amino acids. Kept here is only the CDR3 DNA, which spans 39 bases and is read in frame from base 1. Recombination connected TRBV29-1 to TRBJ1-1; the D gene is perhaps TRBD1, on 5 matching bases. Sequenced material: CD8+ T cells sorted from blood, taken at week 24, from a patient treated with tofacitinib. The receptor was isolated from a human donor with alopecia areata. The CDR3 corresponds to CSVEGGEATEAFF. The nucleotides are TGCAGCGTTGAGGGGGGAGAGGCCACTGAAGCTTTCTTT.